This T cell receptor (beta chain) was identified during a study of T cell clones after liver transplantation. Study context: Apart from three HCV-positive recipients, transplants were for non-autoimmune, non-viral reasons.

Assay used: immunoSEQ multiplex PCR; TCRdb lists only in-frame clones, some missing. The table shows some 110,000 clones, with about nine tenths occurring only once. Germline V gene sequence: CDR1 SNHLY, CDR2 FYNNEI. Trimming pared 3 bases from V and 0 bases from J, leaving 6 bases between. The CDR3 has 13 amino acids. This clone was recorded only once. The TCR originated in a human patient who received a liver transplant. Some T cells may be the graft donor's. This sample comprised CD4+ T cells from blood, obtained 12 months after liver transplant. V usage is TRBV2 and J usage is TRBJ2-7; D not certain. This chain's CDR3 is CASSERTSYEQYF. The CDR3 nucleotides are TGTGCCAGCAGTGAGCGGACCTCCTACGAGCAGTACTTC. The variable domain in full, completed from reference TRBV2 and TRBJ2-7, reads EPEVTQTPSHQVTQMGQEVILRCVPISNHLYFYWYRQILGQKVEFLVSFYNNEISEKSEIFDDQFSVERPDGSNFTLKIRSTKLEDSAMYFCASSERTSYEQYFGPGTRLTVT.